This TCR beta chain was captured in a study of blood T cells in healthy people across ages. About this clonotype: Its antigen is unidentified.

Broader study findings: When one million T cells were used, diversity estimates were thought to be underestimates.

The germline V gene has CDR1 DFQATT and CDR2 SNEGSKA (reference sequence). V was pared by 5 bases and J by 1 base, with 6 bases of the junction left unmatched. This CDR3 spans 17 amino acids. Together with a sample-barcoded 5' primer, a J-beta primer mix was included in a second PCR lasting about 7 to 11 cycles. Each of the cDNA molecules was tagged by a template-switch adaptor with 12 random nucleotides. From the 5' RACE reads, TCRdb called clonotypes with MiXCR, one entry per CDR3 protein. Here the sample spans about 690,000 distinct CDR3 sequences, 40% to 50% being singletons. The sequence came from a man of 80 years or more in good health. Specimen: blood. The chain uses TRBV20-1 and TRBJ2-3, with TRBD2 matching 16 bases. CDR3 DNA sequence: TGCAGTGCTTCGGGACTAGCGGGGGGGCCAGGCACAGATACGCAGTATTTT. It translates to CSASGLAGGPGTDTQYF.